Below are 2 T cell receptor beta chains sequenced from a single sample in a study of shared clonotypes between healthy human individuals. This table comes from immunoSEQ multiplex PCR, and its TCRdb copy is limited to in-frame clones, with some not included. The sample includes 300,000 to 400,000 clones, about 70% seen only once; the top ten take about 10%. The sample was memory CD4+ T cells sorted from blood. Subset noted: CD45RA-negative fraction. Source of these receptors: a young man in good health.

The chain carries TRBV19 and TRBJ2-1, with D possibly TRBD1 on 5 matching bases. The V end lost 6 bases, the J end lost 0 bases, and 9 bases lay between the germline ends. In germline, CDR1 is LNHDA, CDR2 SQIVND (reference sequence). The CDR3 spans 14 residues. The CDR3 is CASRGDSSYNEQFF. CDR3 DNA sequence: TGTGCCAGTAGAGGAGACAGCTCCTACAATGAGCAGTTCTTC.

V is TRBV5-5 and J is TRBJ2-3; the match to TRBD2 covers 11 bases. The CDR3 sequence is 17 residues long. The germline CDR1 and CDR2 sequences are SGHKS and YYEKEE (reference sequence). The ends lost 2 bases at V and 8 bases at J; junction bases unmatched: 13. CDR3 in DNA: TGTGCCAGCAGCTTAGGGCTAGCGGGAGGCCCCCGGGTTACGCAGTATTTT. Translating it yields CASSLGLAGGPRVTQYF.